What follows are 2 T cell receptor beta chains derived from one specimen sequenced in a study of regulatory T cells in long-lasting Graves disease. In building TCR beta libraries, iRepertoire HTBI primers were used together with Arm-PCR of CDR3 regions. MiXCR, applied by TCRdb to the multiplex PCR reads, yields one record per CDR3 protein. The sample includes some 450,000 distinct CDR3 sequences, roughly a quarter of them seen just once. Time point meaning: persistent/refractory GD, antithyroid drugs over 5 years with positive TRAb. Following extraction of RNA from PBMCs, that RNA was used to make the TCR library. The specimen comprised peripheral blood mononuclear cells (PBMCs), sampled when the disease was refractory, from a patient treated with antithyroid drugs. These receptors originate from a female donor with Graves disease.

The sample holds many counts of this clonotype. V and J are TRBV6-5 and TRBJ2-7; 15 positions agree with TRBD2. The CDR3 has 17 amino acids. CDR1 is MNHEY and CDR2 is SVGAGI in the germline V gene. After removal of 0 bases from V and 7 bases from J, the junction contained 7 bases not matched to a gene. This CDR3 is CASSYSVGLAGGREQYF. The DNA for the CDR3 is TGTGCCAGCAGTTACTCAGTAGGACTAGCGGGAGGGCGGGAGCAGTACTTC.

The V call is TRBV19, the J call TRBJ1-2, with 8 bases lining up with TRBD1. Germline V CDR1 and CDR2: LNHDA, SQIVND (reference sequence). The CDR3 has 16 amino acids. V lost 1 base to trimming and J lost 2 bases; unmatched junction nucleotides: 6. The chain's CDR3 is CASSIGPPGGNYGYTF. CDR3 DNA: TGTGCCAGTAGTATAGGTCCCCCAGGGGGCAACTATGGCTACACCTTC.